The sequence of this TCR beta chain was determined in a study of graft-versus-host responses after intestinal transplantation. Regarding this clone: The antigen is unknown.

CDR1 is LNHDA and CDR2 is SQIVND in the germline V gene (reference sequence). This CDR3 is built from 15 residues. With 5 bases removed from V and 1 base from J, the gap between germline ends came to 11 bases. The assay was immunoSEQ multiplex PCR, and TCRdb's table has in-frame clones only and misses some. Here the sample spans 40,000 to 55,000 clones, around 96% being singletons. The clonotype was recovered from a human donor who was the organ donor for an intestinal transplant. V gene TRBV19 combines with J gene TRBJ2-2; D is undetermined. This sample comprised unstimulated CD8+ T cells sorted from spleen or lymph node cells, obtained before transplant. This chain's CDR3 is CASSAYGENTGELFF. DNA of the CDR3: TGTGCCAGTAGTGCTTATGGGGAGAACACCGGGGAGCTGTTTTTT. Full variable domain (remainder filled in from reference TRBV19 and TRBJ2-2): DGGITQSPKYLFRKEGQNVTLSCEQNLNHDAMYWYRQDPGQGLRLIYYSQIVNDFQKGDIAEGYSVSREKKESFPLTVTSAQKNPTAFYLCASSAYGENTGELFFGEGSRLTVL.